These T cell receptor beta chains were read from a single sample in a study of OX40 agonist ivuxolimab in advanced cancers. TCRdb keeps only in-frame clones here, not all; method: immunoSEQ multiplex PCR. Of tens of thousands of clones listed, approximately 90% were seen once; the top ten hold 0.64%. The starting material was CD4+ or CD8+ T cells sorted from blood, obtained in a trial of the OX40 agonist ivuxolimab. These receptor sequences come from an adult with an advanced solid tumor such as melanoma, head and neck, liver or kidney cancer. The CDR3 runs from the conserved cysteine through the conserved F or W. A D gene is named only where the DNA matches it firmly. Clone size is shown for a subset of rows, as once, few, many or a class of expanded clone.

CDR3 DNA: TGTGCCAGCCGGCGATGGGGGTCAAGCTCCTACGAGCAGTACTTC; CDR3 protein: CASRRWGSSSYEQYF; V gene: TRBV2; clone size: NA; J gene: TRBJ2-7; D gene: NA
CDR3 DNA: TGTGCCAGCAGCTTGGGCCACGTTAACACTGAAGCTTTCTTT; CDR3 protein: CASSLGHVNTEAFF; V gene: TRBV5-5; clone size: NA; J gene: TRBJ1-1; D gene: NA
CDR3 DNA: TGCAGTCTCGTTGACGGCCTCACCCAGTACTTC; CDR3 protein: CSLVDGLTQYF; V gene: TRBV20-1; clone size: NA; J gene: TRBJ2-5; D gene: NA
CDR3 DNA: TGTGCCAGCAGCTTGGTCCTAGCGGGTGTCCATGAGCAGTTCTTC; CDR3 protein: CASSLVLAGVHEQFF; V gene: TRBV5-4; clone size: once; J gene: TRBJ2-1; D gene: TRBD2
CDR3 DNA: TGTGCCAGCAGCAAAGTTCGGGGCCATAGGCCATACGAGCAGTACTTC; CDR3 protein: CASSKVRGHRPYEQYF; V gene: TRBV21-1; clone size: NA; J gene: TRBJ2-7; D gene: NA
CDR3 DNA: TGTGCCTGGAGTGAACTAGCGAGATCCTACGAGCAGTACTTC; CDR3 protein: CAWSELARSYEQYF; V gene: TRBV30; clone size: NA; J gene: TRBJ2-7; D gene: TRBD2
CDR3 DNA: TGTGCCAGCAGTATAGCGGGAGGACACAACGAGCAGTACTTC; CDR3 protein: CASSIAGGHNEQYF; V gene: TRBV2; clone size: NA; J gene: TRBJ2-7; D gene: TRBD2
CDR3 DNA: TGTGCCAGCAGCGTAGGTAGCGGGAGGACAGATACGCAGTATTTT; CDR3 protein: CASSVGSGRTDTQYF; V gene: TRBV9; clone size: NA; J gene: TRBJ2-3; D gene: TRBD2
CDR3 DNA: TGTGCCAGCAGCTTAAGGACTAGCGGGGGCAATGAGCAGTTCTTC; CDR3 protein: CASSLRTSGGNEQFF; V gene: TRBV5-4; clone size: NA; J gene: TRBJ2-1; D gene: TRBD2
CDR3 DNA: TGTGCCTGGAGGAGGACCGTCTATAATTCACCCCTCCACTTT; CDR3 protein: CAWRRTVYNSPLHF; V gene: TRBV30; clone size: NA; J gene: TRBJ1-6; D gene: NA
CDR3 DNA: TGTGCCAGCAGCCCAAGGGACACCTACGAGCAGTACTTC; CDR3 protein: CASSPRDTYEQYF; V gene: TRBV11-3; clone size: NA; J gene: TRBJ2-7; D gene: NA
CDR3 DNA: TGTGCCAGCAGACTGGAGAGGTTAACGCCCCAGCATTTT; CDR3 protein: CASRLERLTPQHF; V gene: TRBV28; clone size: NA; J gene: TRBJ1-5; D gene: NA
CDR3 DNA: TGTGCCAGCAGTGAAACTACCGGACCGGTCTCTACGCAGTATTTT; CDR3 protein: CASSETTGPVSTQYF; V gene: TRBV6-1; clone size: NA; J gene: TRBJ2-3; D gene: NA
CDR3 DNA: TGTGCCAGCAGTCAGATTGGTGGCTACACCTTC; CDR3 protein: CASSQIGGYTF; V gene: TRBV28; clone size: NA; J gene: TRBJ1-2; D gene: NA
CDR3 DNA: TGTGCCAGCAGCCCCGGGACAGGGTTGGCCACCGGGGAGCTGTTTTTT; CDR3 protein: CASSPGTGLATGELFF; V gene: TRBV4-2; clone size: NA; J gene: TRBJ2-2; D gene: TRBD1
CDR3 DNA: TGTGCCAGCAGCTTAGCAGCTAGCGGGAGGGCCTACGAGCAGTACTTC; CDR3 protein: CASSLAASGRAYEQYF; V gene: TRBV7-9; clone size: NA; J gene: TRBJ2-7; D gene: TRBD2